Given below is one TCR beta chain in context. Its specificity is unknown. One end of the junction fails to match germline, which may point to a read error. A multiplex PCR was run with 60 Vbeta primers and 13 Jbeta primers. TCRdb keeps only in-frame clones here, not all; method: immunoSEQ multiplex PCR. The data hold 65,000 to 90,000 clones, with roughly three quarters observed a single time. The data are from a study of cytomegalovirus exposure and HLA in healthy donors. Study at large: Of 300 to 500 genotyped donors, about 81% clustered with self-reported Caucasian donors.

Study results and caveats: DRB1 showed the most TCR associations and HLA-C the fewest in a later analysis, as rates varied by HLA locus. The authors listed approximately 150 TCR beta chains as cytomegalovirus-associated. Reports described diagnosis of cytomegalovirus status by the classifier as highly specific and sensitive.

This CDR3 is built from 19 residues. The germline gives CDR1 SEHNR, CDR2 FQNEAQ (reference sequence). The sequenced material came from PBMCs. The receptor was isolated from a man aged 35 to 55 in good health and CMV-seronegative. The chain has TRBV7-9 and TRBJ1-5; D unclear. The CDR3 loop is CSSSLAPAAAGGSNQPQHF. CDR3 bases: TGTTCCAGCAGCTTAGCGCCCGCTGCGGCGGGAGGGAGCAATCAGCCCCAGCATTTT.